The 6 T cell receptor beta chains presented below share a single source sample, sequenced in a study of post-analysis software for immune sequencing data. Presence of unique molecular identifiers characterized the TCR beta cDNA libraries. MiXCR, run by TCRdb on the PCR reads, gives a single entry per CDR3 protein. Of fewer than 550,000 distinct CDR3 sequences in the sample, around 31% were seen once. Antigen specificity for these receptors is unknown. Findings of the study overall: Patients carried roughly 5 TRBV segments more frequently than controls did, and TRBV5-6, TRBV5-1 and TRBV20-1 were among them.

Material: blood. Receptor source: a girl aged 2 to 17 with multiple sclerosis.

The chain joins TRBV27 to TRBJ2-4; 10 bases map to TRBD1. The J call may be in error: the DNA end matches TRBJ2-5 better. This CDR3 comprises 16 residues. From germline, CDR1 is MNHEY and CDR2 SMNVEV (reference sequence). DNA of the CDR3: TGTGCCAGCAGTCCATCGACAGGGGGCTGGTTTGTGACCCAGTACTTC. Translated, it gives CASSPSTGGWFVTQYF.

This clonotype came up a few times. V gene TRBV5-4 combines with J gene TRBJ1-6, with TRBD1 as a possible D gene (5 bases). V dropped 3 bases and J dropped 6 bases, with 16 bases sitting between them. Germline V CDR1 and CDR2: SGHNT, YYREEE (reference sequence). CDR3 length: 16 residues. The CDR3 reads CASSSPAGGVNSPLHF. The CDR3 DNA reads TGTGCCAGCAGCTCTCCCGCAGGAGGGGTTAATTCACCCCTCCACTTT.

The J gene is TRBJ1-6, the V gene TRBV20-1; D ambiguous. The germline V gene encodes CDR1 DFQATT and CDR2 SNEGSKA (reference sequence). This CDR3 is built from 14 residues. Trimming shortened V by 5 bases and J by 1 base, and 9 bases separated the two germline ends. The CDR3 region has the DNA TGCAGTGCTCGCGAGGTATCCTATAATTCACCCCTCCACTTT. Translation gives CSAREVSYNSPLHF.

As regards this clonotype: A read error is possible here, since a much larger clone lies one base away. This rearrangement joins TRBV4-1 to TRBJ2-6, with D perhaps TRBD1 or TRBD2 (5 bases each). V was shortened by 3 bases and J by 2 bases, with 11 bases between the two germline ends. Germline V gene lookup returns CDR1 MGHRA and CDR2 YSYEKL. The CDR3 extends over 16 amino acids. The CDR3 here is CASSQMGVPGANVLTF. Written as DNA, the CDR3 is TGCGCCAGCAGCCAGATGGGGGTACCTGGGGCCAACGTCCTGACTTTC.

This clonotype was observed a single time. A read error may produce the germline difference seen at one junction end. The chain links TRBV20-1 to TRBJ2-7, with D tentatively TRBD1 (6 bases). Germline lookup yields CDR1 DFQATT and CDR2 SNEGSKA (reference sequence). The CDR3 has 13 residues. CDR3 DNA sequence: TGCGGTGCTAGGCCGGACAGATTCTACGAGCAGTACTTC. Its translation is CGARPDRFYEQYF.

This clonotype was counted a few times. CDR3 bases: TGTGCCAGCAGCTTAGCGACAGGGAATCTTTATAGCAATCAGCCCCAGCATTTT. The encoded protein is CASSLATGNLYSNQPQHF. J is TRBJ1-5 and V is TRBV7-2; 7 bases are a match to TRBD1. The ends lost 0 bases at V and 0 bases at J; junction bases unmatched: 8. CDR1 and CDR2 (germline): SGHTA, FQGNSA. The CDR3 has 18 amino acids.